A single sample gave rise to the 17 T cell receptor beta chains below, sequenced in a study of OX40 agonist ivuxolimab in advanced cancers. Generated by immunoSEQ multiplex PCR, the TCRdb table keeps only in-frame clones and is missing some. The sample consists of roughly 82,000 clones, about 90% of them appearing once. Sequenced here: CD4+ or CD8+ T cells sorted from blood, sampled in a trial of the OX40 agonist ivuxolimab. Receptor source: an adult with an advanced solid tumor such as melanoma, head and neck, liver or kidney cancer.

The chain recombines TRBV10-2 with TRBJ2-2; 12 positions agree with TRBD1. Germline V lookup: CDR1 WSHSY, CDR2 SAAADI. CDR3 size: 17 residues. After removal of 7 bases from V and 5 bases from J, the junction contained 11 bases not matched to a gene. CDR3 coding DNA: TGCGCCAGCAACCGGGACAGGGGGCGATTATCGACCGGGGAGCTGTTTTTT. Translating gives CASNRDRGRLSTGELFF.

In this sample, this clone turned up once. The chain couples TRBV6-1 to TRBJ1-5; TRBD1 might be the D (6 bases). The CDR3 runs 15 residues. Germline CDR1 is MNHNS and CDR2 is SASEGT. Trimming removed 6 bases at V and 5 bases at J, with 17 bases between. The CDR3 reads CASSFRDNQYQPQHF. CDR3 DNA sequence: TGTGCCAGCAGCTTCCGGGACAACCAGTATCAGCCCCAGCATTTT.

The gene calls are TRBV6-1 and TRBJ1-3; tentative D call: TRBD1 (5 bases). Trimming cost V 8 bases and J 2 bases, with 10 bases left between them. CDR1 is MNHNS, CDR2 SASEGT, per germline. The CDR3 totals 13 residues. CDR3 coding DNA: TGTGCCAGCGCGGGAGGGGCTGGAAACACCATATATTTT. It encodes CASAGGAGNTIYF.

The chain carries TRBV18 and TRBJ1-1, with TRBD1 as a possible D gene (5 bases). Trimming took 4 bases from V and 2 from J, leaving 14 bases between them. CDR1 and CDR2 from the germline V gene are KGHSH and LQKENI. There are 15 residues in the CDR3. The CDR3 region has the DNA TGTGCCAGCTCACTATCCGCAGGGCCAAACACTGAAGCTTTCTTT. Its translation is CASSLSAGPNTEAFF.

This chain uses TRBV6-6 with TRBJ1-2; 7 bases fit TRBD1. The V and J ends lost 2 bases and 6 bases, in that order; junction bases with no gene match: 6. The CDR3 loop spans 14 amino acids. Looked up from germline, CDR1 is MNHNY and CDR2 is SVGAGI (reference sequence). CDR3 in amino acids: CASSYQGGMDGYTF. CDR3 DNA: TGTGCCAGCAGTTACCAGGGGGGAATGGATGGCTACACCTTC.

This clone was counted only a few times. The chain carries TRBV12-2 and TRBJ1-5; TRBD1 is the table's D call and was not checked against the DNA. TRBV12-2 is tagged as a pseudogene. CDR3 length: 15 residues. The CDR3 protein is CASRFSTGGRQPQHF. The CDR3, as DNA: TGTGCAAGTCGCTTCAGCACAGGGGGCCGTCAGCCCCAGCATTTT.

The rearrangement uses TRBV6-5 and TRBJ2-3, with 10 bases that match TRBD2. CDR1 and CDR2 from the germline V gene are MNHEY and SVGAGI. This CDR3 has 13 amino acids. The J segment lost 2 bases and the V segment lost 11 bases, leaving 4 bases of the junction unmatched. The CDR3 loop reads CAVLAGHTDTQYF. In DNA, the CDR3 is TGTGCCGTACTAGCGGGGCACACAGATACGCAGTATTTT.

This clone was counted between two and nine times. This sequence joins TRBV6-5 and TRBJ2-7; TRBD1 agrees at 8 bases. CDR3 size: 13 residues. J was trimmed by 5 bases and V by 7 bases; bases with no gene match: 7. Germline loops: CDR1 MNHEY, CDR2 SVGAGI. The CDR3 protein is CASTRQGINEQYF. CDR3 sequence (DNA): TGTGCCAGCACCAGACAGGGGATCAACGAGCAGTACTTC.

The V call is TRBV19, the J call TRBJ1-5, with 7 bases identical to TRBD1. The CDR3 totals 14 residues. J was trimmed by 4 bases and V by 5 bases; bases with no gene match: 5. Germline-derived CDR1 and CDR2 are LNHDA and SQIVND (reference sequence). In nucleotides, the CDR3 is TGTGCCAGTAGTCACCGACAGGGTAATCAGCCCCAGCATTTT. As protein: CASSHRQGNQPQHF.

The chain links TRBV5-1 to TRBJ1-4, with D tentatively TRBD1 (6 bases). The CDR3 has 14 residues. Trimming took off 1 base at V and 6 bases at J, with 10 bases between the two ends. Germline V gives CDR1 SGHRS, CDR2 YFSETQ. CDR3: CASSLTGPYEKLFF. The DNA for the CDR3 is TGCGCCAGCAGCTTGACAGGGCCCTATGAAAAACTGTTTTTT.

The genes are TRBV7-8 and TRBJ1-5; D ambiguous. V shed 3 bases and J shed 5 bases, with 11 bases lying between them. The CDR3 has 14 residues. Germline V lookup: CDR1 SGHVS, CDR2 FQNEAQ. As DNA, the CDR3 is TGTGCCAGCAGCTTTTCAGGTCGGGATCAGCCCCAGCATTTT. It codes for CASSFSGRDQPQHF. Together with reference TRBV7-8 and TRBJ1-5, the CDR3 gives the full variable domain: GAGVSQSPRYKVAKRGQDVALRCDPISGHVSLFWYQQALGQGPEFLTYFQNEAQLDKSGLPSDRFFAERPEGSVSTLKIQRTQQEDSAVYLCASSFSGRDQPQHFGDGTRLSIL.

The chain uses TRBV5-1 and TRBJ2-1; D is perhaps TRBD2 (5 bases). Germline loops: CDR1 SGHRS, CDR2 YFSETQ. This CDR3 spans 15 amino acids. The ends were cut back, 4 bases at V and 9 bases at J, with 20 bases in the middle. CDR3 in amino acids: CASSQLGLAIGEQFF. As DNA, the CDR3 is TGCGCCAGCAGCCAGCTGGGTCTAGCTATTGGTGAGCAGTTCTTC.

V is TRBV29-1 and J is TRBJ2-7, with a possible D match to TRBD1 (6 bases). V lost 8 bases and J lost 0, with 14 bases in between. The germline gives CDR1 SQVTM, CDR2 ANQGSEA. This CDR3 comprises 13 residues. Written as DNA, the CDR3 is TGCAGCATTCAGACAGGAAGCTCCTACGAGCAGTACTTC. Its protein is CSIQTGSSYEQYF.

The chain combines TRBV27 with TRBJ2-5, with D maybe TRBD1 (7 bases). TRBJ2-7 matches the DNA end more closely, so the J call is doubtful. This CDR3 spans 15 amino acids. CDR1 is MNHEY, CDR2 SMNVEV, per germline (reference sequence). CDR3 in amino acids: CASSSQGDFSYEQYF. Here the CDR3 DNA reads TGTGCCAGCAGTTCCCAGGGGGACTTCTCCTACGAGCAGTACTTC.

V and J are TRBV5-6 and TRBJ2-7; 9 positions match TRBD2. The V gene's germline CDR1 is SGHDT and CDR2 YYEEEE. The CDR3 has 15 amino acids. Trimming cost V 0 bases and J 5 bases; bases outside gene matches: 6. As DNA, the CDR3 is TGTGCCAGCAGCTTGGGCTGGGGACTAGCTCACGAGCAGTACTTC. Translated, it gives CASSLGWGLAHEQYF.

The CDR3 sequence: CASKTAQNTEAFF. For the CDR3, the DNA is TGTGCCAGTAAGACCGCCCAGAACACTGAAGCTTTCTTT. The chain combines TRBV19 with TRBJ1-1; D is undetermined. The CDR3 contains 13 residues. Germline V gives CDR1 LNHDA, CDR2 SQIVND (reference sequence). The V end lost 7 bases, the J end lost 1 base, and 10 bases lay between the germline ends.

The CDR3 DNA follows: TGCGCCAGCAGACTGACTAGCGGGGGGGTAAACGAGCAGTACTTC. Protein sequence: CASRLTSGGVNEQYF. The chain employs TRBV5-1 and TRBJ2-7; TRBD2 aligns across 14 bases. With V trimmed by 5 bases and J by 5 bases, 6 bases remained unmatched. CDR1 and CDR2 (germline): SGHRS, YFSETQ. This CDR3 contains 15 residues.